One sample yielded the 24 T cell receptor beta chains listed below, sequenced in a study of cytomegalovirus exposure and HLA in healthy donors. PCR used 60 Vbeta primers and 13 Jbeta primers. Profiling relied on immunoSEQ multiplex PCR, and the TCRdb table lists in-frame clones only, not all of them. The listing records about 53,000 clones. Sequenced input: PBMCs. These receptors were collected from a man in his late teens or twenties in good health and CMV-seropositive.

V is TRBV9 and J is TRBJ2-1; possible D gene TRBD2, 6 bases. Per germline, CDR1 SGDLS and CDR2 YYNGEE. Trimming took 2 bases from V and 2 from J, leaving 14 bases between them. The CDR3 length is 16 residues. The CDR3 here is CASSVGGSLTYNEQFF. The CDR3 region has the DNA TGTGCCAGCAGCGTGGGAGGCAGCCTGACCTACAATGAGCAGTTCTTC.

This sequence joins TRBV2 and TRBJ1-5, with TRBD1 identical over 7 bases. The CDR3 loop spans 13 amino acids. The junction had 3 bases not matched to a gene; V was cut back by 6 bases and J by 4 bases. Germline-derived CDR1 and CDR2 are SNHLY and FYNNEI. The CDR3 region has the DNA TGTGCCAGCAGGGGGGACAGTAATCAGCCCCAGCATTTT. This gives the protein CASRGDSNQPQHF.

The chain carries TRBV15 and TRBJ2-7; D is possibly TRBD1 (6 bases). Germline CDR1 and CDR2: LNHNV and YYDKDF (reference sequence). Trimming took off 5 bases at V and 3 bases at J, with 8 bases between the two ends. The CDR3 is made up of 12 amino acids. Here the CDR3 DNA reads TGTGCCACCAGCCTACAGGGCTACGAGCAGTACTTC. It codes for CATSLQGYEQYF. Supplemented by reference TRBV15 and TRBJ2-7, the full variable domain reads DAMVIQNPRYQVTQFGKPVTLSCSQTLNHNVMYWYQQKSSQAPKLLFHYYDKDFNNEADTPDNFQSRRPNTSFCFLDIRSPGLGDTAMYLCATSLQGYEQYFGPGTRLTVT.

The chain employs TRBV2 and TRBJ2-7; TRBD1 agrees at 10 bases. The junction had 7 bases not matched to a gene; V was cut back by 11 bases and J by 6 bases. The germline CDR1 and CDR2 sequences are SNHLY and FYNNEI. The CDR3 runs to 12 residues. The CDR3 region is CAGFGQGGEQYF. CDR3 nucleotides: TGTGCCGGATTTGGACAGGGGGGCGAGCAGTACTTC.

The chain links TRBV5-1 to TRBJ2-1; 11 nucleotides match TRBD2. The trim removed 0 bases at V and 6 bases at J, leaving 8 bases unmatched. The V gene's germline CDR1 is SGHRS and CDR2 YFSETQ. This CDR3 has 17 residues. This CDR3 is CASSLGLAGGRGNEQFF. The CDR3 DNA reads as TGCGCCAGCAGCTTGGGGCTAGCGGGAGGCCGAGGCAATGAGCAGTTCTTC.

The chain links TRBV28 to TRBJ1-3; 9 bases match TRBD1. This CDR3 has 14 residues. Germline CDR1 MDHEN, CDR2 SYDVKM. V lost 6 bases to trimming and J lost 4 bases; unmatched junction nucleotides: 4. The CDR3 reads CASRQGAVGNTIYF. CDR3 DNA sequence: TGTGCCAGCAGACAGGGGGCGGTGGGAAACACCATATATTTT.

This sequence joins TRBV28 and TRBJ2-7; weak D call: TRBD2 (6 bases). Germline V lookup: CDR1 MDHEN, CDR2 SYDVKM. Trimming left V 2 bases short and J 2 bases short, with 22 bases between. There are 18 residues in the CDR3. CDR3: CASSLISIIGTPTYEQYF. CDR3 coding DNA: TGTGCCAGCAGTTTAATTTCTATAATTGGGACTCCCACCTACGAGCAGTACTTC. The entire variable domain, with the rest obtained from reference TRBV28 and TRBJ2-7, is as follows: DVKVTQSSRYLVKRTGEKVFLECVQDMDHENMFWYRQDPGLGLRLIYFSYDVKMKEKGDIPEGYSVSREKKERFSLILESASTNQTSMYLCASSLISIIGTPTYEQYFGPGTRLTVT.

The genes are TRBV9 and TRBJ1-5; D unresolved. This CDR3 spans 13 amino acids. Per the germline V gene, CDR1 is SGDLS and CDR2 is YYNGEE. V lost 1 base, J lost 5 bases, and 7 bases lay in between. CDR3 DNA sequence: TGTGCCAGCAGCGTAAGCGGTGATCAGCCCCAGCATTTT. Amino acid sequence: CASSVSGDQPQHF.

The CDR3 nucleotides are TGCAGCGTTGCGGGGACTCTTTCAAATACGCAGTATTTT. This sequence encodes CSVAGTLSNTQYF. This rearrangement joins TRBV29-1 to TRBJ2-3, with a weak D call TRBD2 (6 bases). CDR3 length: 13 amino acids. Germline V lookup: CDR1 SQVTM, CDR2 ANQGSEA. V was pared by 4 bases and J by 7 bases, with 15 bases between.

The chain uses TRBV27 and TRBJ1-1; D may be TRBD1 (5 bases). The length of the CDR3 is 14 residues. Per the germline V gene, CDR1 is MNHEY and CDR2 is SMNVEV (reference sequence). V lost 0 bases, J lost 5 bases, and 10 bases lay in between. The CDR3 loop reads CASSLSGVGTEAFF. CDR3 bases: TGTGCCAGCAGTTTATCAGGGGTAGGAACTGAAGCTTTCTTT.

The CDR3 DNA reads as TGTGCCAGCTCACCGGGACTAGCGGCCGCCTACGAGCAGTACTTC. Amino acids: CASSPGLAAAYEQYF. The chain employs TRBV18 and TRBJ2-7; TRBD2 agrees at 11 bases. This CDR3 has 15 amino acids. CDR1 is KGHSH and CDR2 is LQKENI in the germline V gene. Losses at the gene ends were 3 bases for V and 2 bases for J; bases not matched to a gene: 3.

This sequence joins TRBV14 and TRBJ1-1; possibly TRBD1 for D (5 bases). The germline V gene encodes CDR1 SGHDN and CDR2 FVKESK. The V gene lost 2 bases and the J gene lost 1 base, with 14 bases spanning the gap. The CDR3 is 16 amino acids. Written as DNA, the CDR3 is TGTGCCAGCAGCCAAAGACAGTACCTAAGGAACACTGAAGCTTTCTTT. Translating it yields CASSQRQYLRNTEAFF.

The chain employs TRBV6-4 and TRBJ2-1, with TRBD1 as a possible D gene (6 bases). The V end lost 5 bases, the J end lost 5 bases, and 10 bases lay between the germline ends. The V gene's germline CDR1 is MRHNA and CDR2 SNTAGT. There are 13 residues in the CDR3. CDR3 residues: CASSYRDNNEQFF. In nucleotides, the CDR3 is TGTGCCAGCAGTTACCGGGACAACAATGAGCAGTTCTTC.

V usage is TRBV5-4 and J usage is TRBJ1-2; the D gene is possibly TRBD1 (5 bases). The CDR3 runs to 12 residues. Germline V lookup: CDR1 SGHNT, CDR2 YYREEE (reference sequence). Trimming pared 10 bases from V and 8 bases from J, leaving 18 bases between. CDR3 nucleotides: TGTGCCGGAAAAGGGGAGGAGTACGGCTACACCTTC. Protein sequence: CAGKGEEYGYTF. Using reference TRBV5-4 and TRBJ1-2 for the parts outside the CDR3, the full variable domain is ETGVTQSPTHLIKTRGQQVTLRCSSQSGHNTVSWYQQALGQGPQFIFQYYREEENGRGNFPPRFSGLQFPNYSSELNVNALELDDSALYLCAGKGEEYGYTFGSGTRLTVV.

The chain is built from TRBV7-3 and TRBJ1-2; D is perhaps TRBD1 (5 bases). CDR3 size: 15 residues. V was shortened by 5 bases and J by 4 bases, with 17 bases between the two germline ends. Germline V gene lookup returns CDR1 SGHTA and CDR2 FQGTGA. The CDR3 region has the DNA TGTGCCAGCAGCCCCGGGGGGGGGAATACCTATGGCTACACCTTC. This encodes CASSPGGGNTYGYTF.

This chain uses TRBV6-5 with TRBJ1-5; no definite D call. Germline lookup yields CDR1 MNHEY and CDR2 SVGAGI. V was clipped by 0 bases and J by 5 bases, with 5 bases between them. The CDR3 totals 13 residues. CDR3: CASSYSSDQPQHF. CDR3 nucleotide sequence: TGTGCCAGCAGTTACTCTTCCGATCAGCCCCAGCATTTT.

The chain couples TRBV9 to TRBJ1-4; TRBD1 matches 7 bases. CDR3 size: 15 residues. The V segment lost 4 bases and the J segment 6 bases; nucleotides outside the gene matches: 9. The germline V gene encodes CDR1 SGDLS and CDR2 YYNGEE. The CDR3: CASSPIQGDDEKLFF. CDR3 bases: TGTGCCAGCAGCCCGATCCAGGGGGATGATGAAAAACTGTTTTTT.

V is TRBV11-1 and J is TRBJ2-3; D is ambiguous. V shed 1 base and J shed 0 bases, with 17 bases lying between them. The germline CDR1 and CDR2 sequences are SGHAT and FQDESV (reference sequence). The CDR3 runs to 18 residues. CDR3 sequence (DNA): TGTGCCAGCAGCTTAGACCCCTCAACTCGATCTAGCACAGATACGCAGTATTTT. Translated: CASSLDPSTRSSTDTQYF.

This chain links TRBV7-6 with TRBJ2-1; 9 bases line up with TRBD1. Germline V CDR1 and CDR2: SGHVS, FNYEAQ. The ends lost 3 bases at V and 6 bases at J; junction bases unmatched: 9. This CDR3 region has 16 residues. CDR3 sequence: CASSFNGQGPPNEQFF. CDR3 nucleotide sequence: TGTGCCAGCAGCTTCAATGGACAGGGGCCCCCCAATGAGCAGTTCTTC.

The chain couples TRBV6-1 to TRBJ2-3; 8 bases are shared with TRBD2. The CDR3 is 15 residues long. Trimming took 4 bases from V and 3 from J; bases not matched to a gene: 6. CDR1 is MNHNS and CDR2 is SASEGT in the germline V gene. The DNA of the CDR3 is TGTGCCAGCAGTGGAACCGGGAGGGCGACAGATACGCAGTATTTT. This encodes CASSGTGRATDTQYF.

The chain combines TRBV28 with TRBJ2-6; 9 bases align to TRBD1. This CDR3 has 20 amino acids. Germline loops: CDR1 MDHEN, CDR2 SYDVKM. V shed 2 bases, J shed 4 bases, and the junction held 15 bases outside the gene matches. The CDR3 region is CASSLSRGKQGARGANVLTF. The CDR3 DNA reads TGTGCCAGCAGTTTAAGCAGGGGTAAACAGGGGGCGAGAGGGGCCAACGTCCTGACTTTC.

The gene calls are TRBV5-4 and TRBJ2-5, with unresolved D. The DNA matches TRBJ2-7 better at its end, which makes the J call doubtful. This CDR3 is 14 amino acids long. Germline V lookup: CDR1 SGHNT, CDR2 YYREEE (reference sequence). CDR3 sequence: CASSFGLYSYEQYF. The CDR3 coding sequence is TGTGCCAGCAGCTTTGGGCTATACTCCTACGAGCAGTACTTC.

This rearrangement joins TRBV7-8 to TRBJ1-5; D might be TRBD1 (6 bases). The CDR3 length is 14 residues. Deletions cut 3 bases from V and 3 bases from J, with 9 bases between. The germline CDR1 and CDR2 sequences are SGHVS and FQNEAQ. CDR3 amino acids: CASSLDRNNQPQHF. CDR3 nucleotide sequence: TGTGCCAGCAGCTTGGACAGAAACAATCAGCCCCAGCATTTT. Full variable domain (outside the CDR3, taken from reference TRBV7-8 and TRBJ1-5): GAGVSQSPRYKVAKRGQDVALRCDPISGHVSLFWYQQALGQGPEFLTYFQNEAQLDKSGLPSDRFFAERPEGSVSTLKIQRTQQEDSAVYLCASSLDRNNQPQHFGDGTRLSIL.

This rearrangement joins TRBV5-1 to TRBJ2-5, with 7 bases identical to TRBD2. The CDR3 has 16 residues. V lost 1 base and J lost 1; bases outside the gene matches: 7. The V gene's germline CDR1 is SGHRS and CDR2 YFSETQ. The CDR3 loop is CASSLIPGTTQETQYF. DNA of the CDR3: TGCGCCAGCAGCTTGATCCCCGGGACTACCCAAGAGACCCAGTACTTC.